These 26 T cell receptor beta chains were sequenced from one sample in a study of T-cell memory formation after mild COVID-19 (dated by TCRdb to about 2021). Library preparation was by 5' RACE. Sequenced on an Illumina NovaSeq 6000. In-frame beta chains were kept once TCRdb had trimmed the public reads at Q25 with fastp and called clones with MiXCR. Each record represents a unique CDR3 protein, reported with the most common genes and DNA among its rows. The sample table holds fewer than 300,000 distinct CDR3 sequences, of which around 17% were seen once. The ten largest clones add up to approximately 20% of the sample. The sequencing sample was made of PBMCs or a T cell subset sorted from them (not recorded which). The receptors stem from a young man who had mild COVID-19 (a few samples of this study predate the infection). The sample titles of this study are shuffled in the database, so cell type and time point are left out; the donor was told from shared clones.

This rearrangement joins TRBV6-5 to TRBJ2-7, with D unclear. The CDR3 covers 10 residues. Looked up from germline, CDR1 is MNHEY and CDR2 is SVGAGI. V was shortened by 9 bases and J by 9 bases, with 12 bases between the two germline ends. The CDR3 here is CARGSWGQYV. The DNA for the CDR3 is TGTGCCAGGGGATCGTGGGGGCAGTACGTC.

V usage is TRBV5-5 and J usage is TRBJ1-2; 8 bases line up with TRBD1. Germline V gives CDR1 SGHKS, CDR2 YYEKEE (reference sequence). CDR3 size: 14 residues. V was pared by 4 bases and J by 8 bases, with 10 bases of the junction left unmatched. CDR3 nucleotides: TGTGCCAGCAGCGGAAGTCAGGGGGCGTTAGGCTACACCTTC. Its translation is CASSGSQGALGYTF. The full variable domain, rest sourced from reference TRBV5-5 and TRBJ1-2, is DAGVTQSPTHLIKTRGQQVTLRCSPISGHKSVSWYQQVLGQGPQFIFQYYEKEERGRGNFPDRFSARQFPNYSSELNVNALLLGDSALYLCASSGSQGALGYTFGSGTRLTVV.

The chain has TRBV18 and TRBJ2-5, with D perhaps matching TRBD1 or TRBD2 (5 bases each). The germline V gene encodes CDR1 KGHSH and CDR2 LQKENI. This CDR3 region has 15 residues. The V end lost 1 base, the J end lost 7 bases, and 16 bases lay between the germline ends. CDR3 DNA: TGTGCCAGCTCACCACGGGAGAGGGGCCCCCGGACCCAGTACTTC. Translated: CASSPRERGPRTQYF.

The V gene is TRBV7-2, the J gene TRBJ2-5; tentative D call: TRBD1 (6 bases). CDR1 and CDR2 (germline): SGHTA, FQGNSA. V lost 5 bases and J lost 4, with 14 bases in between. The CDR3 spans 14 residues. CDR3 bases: TGTGCCAGCAGCCGGGACGTAGGGGGAGAGACCCAGTACTTC. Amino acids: CASSRDVGGETQYF.

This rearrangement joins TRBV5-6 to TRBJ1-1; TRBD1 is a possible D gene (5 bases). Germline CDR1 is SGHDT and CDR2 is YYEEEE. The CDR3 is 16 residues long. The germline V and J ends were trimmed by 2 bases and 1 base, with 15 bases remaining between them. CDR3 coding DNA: TGTGCCAGCAGCTTAGGGTTCACAGGAAAGAACACTGAAGCTTTCTTT. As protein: CASSLGFTGKNTEAFF.

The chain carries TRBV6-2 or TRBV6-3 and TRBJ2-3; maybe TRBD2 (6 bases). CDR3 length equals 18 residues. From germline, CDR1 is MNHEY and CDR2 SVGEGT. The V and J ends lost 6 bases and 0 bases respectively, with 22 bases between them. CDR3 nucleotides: TGTGCCAGCAGCAGAGCGGGTGCCGGATTGGCAAGCACAGATACGCAGTATTTT. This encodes CASSRAGAGLASTDTQYF.

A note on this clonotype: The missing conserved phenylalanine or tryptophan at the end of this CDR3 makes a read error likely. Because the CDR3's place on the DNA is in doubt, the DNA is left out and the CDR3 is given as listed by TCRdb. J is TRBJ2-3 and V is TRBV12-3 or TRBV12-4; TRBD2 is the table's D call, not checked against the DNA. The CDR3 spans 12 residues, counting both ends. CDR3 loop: CASSRLGASGVM.

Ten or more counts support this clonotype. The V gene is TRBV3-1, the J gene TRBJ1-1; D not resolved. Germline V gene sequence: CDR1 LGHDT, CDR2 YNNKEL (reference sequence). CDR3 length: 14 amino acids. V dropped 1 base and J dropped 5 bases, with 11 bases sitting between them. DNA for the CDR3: TGTGCCAGCAGCCAAGCCCGGGCCAAAACTGAAGCTTTCTTT. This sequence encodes CASSQARAKTEAFF.

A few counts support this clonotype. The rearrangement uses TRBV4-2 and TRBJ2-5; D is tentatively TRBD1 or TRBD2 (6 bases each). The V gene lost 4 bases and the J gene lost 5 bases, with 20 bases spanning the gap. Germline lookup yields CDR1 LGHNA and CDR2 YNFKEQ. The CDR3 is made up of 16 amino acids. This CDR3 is CASSRGASYSRETQYF. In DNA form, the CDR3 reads TGTGCCAGCAGCCGGGGGGCATCCTATTCGAGGGAGACCCAGTACTTC.

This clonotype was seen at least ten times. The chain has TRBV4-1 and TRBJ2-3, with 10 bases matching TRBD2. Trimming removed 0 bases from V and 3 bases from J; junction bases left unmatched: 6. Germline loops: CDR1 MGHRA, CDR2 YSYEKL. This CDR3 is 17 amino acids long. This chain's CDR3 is CASSQDWTSGRTDTQYF. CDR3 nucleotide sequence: TGCGCCAGCAGCCAAGATTGGACTAGCGGAAGGACAGATACGCAGTATTTT.

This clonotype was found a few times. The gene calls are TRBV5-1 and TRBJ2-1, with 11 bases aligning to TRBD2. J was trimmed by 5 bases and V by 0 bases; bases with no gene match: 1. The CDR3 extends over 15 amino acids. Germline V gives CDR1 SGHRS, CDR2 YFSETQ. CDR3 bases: TGCGCCAGCAGCTTGGAGACTAGCGGGGACAATGAGCAGTTCTTC. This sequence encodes CASSLETSGDNEQFF.

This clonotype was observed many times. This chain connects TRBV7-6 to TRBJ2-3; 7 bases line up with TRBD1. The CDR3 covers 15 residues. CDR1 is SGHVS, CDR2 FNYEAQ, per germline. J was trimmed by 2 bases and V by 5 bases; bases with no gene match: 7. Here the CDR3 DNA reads TGTGCCAGCAGCCCGACAGGGAGCACCACAGATACGCAGTATTTT. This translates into CASSPTGSTTDTQYF.

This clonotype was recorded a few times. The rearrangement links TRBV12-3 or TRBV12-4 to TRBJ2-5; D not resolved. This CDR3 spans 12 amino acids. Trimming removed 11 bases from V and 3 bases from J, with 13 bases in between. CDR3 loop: CARSGDKETQYF. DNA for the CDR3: TGTGCCCGCTCTGGGGATAAAGAGACCCAGTACTTC.

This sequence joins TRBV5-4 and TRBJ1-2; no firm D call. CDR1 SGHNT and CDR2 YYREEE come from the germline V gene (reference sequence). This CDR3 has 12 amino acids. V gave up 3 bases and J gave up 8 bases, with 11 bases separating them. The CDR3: CASSSEDRGYTF. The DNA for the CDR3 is TGTGCCAGCAGCTCGGAGGATCGAGGCTACACCTTC. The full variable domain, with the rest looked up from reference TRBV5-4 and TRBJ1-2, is ETGVTQSPTHLIKTRGQQVTLRCSSQSGHNTVSWYQQALGQGPQFIFQYYREEENGRGNFPPRFSGLQFPNYSSELNVNALELDDSALYLCASSSEDRGYTFGSGTRLTVV.

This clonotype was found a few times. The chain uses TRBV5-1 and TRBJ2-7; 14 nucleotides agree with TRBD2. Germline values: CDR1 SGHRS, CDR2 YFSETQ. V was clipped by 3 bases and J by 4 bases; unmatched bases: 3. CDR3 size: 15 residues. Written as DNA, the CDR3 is TGCGCCAGCAGCTCGACTAGCGGGGGGGTGTACGAGCAGTACTTC. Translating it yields CASSSTSGGVYEQYF.

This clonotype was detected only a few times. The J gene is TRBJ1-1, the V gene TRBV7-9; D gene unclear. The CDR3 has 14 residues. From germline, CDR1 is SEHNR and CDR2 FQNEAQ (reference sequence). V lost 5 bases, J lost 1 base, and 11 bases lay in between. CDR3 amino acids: CASSLLPENTEAFF. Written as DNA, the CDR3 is TGTGCCAGCAGCCTCCTACCAGAGAACACTGAAGCTTTCTTT.

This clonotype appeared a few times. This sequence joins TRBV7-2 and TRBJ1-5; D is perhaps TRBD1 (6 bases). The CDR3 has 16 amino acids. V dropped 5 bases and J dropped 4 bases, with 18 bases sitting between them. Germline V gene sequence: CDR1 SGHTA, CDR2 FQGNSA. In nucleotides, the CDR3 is TGTGCCAGCAGCCCCCGGCAGGGGCCGGGGAATCAGCCCCAGCATTTT. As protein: CASSPRQGPGNQPQHF.

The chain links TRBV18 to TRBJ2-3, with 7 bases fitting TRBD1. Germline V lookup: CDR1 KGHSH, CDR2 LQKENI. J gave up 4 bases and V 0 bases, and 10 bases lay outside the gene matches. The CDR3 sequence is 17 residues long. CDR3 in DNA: TGTGCCAGCTCACCACCCCGACAGGGTCCCGTTGCAGATACGCAGTATTTT. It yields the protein CASSPPRQGPVADTQYF.

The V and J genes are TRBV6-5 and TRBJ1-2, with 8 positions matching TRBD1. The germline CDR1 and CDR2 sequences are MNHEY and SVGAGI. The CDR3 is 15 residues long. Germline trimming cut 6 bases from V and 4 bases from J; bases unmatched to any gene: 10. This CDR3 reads CASRPTGTGGYGYTF. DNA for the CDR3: TGTGCCAGCAGGCCCACAGGAACAGGGGGCTATGGCTACACCTTC.

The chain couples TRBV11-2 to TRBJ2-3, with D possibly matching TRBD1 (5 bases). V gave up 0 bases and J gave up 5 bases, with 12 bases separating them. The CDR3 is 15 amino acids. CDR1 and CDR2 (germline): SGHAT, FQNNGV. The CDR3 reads CASSLEPRVEDTQYF. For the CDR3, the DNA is TGTGCCAGCAGCTTAGAGCCCAGGGTGGAAGATACGCAGTATTTT.

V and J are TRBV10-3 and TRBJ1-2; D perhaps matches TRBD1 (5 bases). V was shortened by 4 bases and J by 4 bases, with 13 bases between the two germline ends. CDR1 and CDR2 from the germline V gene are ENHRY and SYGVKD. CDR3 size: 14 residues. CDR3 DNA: TGTGCCATCAGTGGGTACAGGTCCGGCTATGGCTACACCTTC. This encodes CAISGYRSGYGYTF.

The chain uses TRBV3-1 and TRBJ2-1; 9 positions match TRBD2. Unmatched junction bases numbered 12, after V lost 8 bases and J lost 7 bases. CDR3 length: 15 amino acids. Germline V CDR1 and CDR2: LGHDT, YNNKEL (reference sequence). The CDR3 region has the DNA TGTGCCAGCGAATGGGGTAGCGGGGGAGGAAATGAGCAGTTCTTC. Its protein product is CASEWGSGGGNEQFF.

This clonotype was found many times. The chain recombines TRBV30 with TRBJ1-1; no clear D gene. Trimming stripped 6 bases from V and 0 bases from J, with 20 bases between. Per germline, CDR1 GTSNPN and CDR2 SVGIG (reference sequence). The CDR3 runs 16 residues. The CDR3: CACSRGPDIMNTEAFF. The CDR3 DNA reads TGTGCCTGTTCGAGAGGTCCTGATATTATGAACACTGAAGCTTTCTTT.

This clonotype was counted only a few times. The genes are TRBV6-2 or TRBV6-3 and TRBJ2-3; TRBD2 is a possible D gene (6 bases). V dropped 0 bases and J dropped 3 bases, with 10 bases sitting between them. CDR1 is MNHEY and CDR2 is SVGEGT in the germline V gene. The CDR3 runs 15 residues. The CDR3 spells CASSYSRRETDTQYF. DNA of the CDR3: TGTGCCAGCAGTTACTCGAGGAGGGAGACAGATACGCAGTATTTT.

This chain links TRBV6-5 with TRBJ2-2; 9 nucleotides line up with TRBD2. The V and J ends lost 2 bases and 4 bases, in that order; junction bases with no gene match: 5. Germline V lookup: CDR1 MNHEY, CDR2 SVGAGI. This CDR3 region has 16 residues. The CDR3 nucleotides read TGTGCCAGCAGTTACGTAGCGGGGGCCCCCACCGGGGAGCTGTTTTTT. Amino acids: CASSYVAGAPTGELFF.

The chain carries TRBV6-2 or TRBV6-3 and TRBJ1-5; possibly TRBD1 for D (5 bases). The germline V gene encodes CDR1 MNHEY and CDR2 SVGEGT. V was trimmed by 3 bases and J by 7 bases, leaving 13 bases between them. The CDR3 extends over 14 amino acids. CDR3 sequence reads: CASSYYAGQQPQHF. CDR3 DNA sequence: TGTGCCAGCAGTTATTATGCGGGGCAGCAGCCCCAGCATTTT.